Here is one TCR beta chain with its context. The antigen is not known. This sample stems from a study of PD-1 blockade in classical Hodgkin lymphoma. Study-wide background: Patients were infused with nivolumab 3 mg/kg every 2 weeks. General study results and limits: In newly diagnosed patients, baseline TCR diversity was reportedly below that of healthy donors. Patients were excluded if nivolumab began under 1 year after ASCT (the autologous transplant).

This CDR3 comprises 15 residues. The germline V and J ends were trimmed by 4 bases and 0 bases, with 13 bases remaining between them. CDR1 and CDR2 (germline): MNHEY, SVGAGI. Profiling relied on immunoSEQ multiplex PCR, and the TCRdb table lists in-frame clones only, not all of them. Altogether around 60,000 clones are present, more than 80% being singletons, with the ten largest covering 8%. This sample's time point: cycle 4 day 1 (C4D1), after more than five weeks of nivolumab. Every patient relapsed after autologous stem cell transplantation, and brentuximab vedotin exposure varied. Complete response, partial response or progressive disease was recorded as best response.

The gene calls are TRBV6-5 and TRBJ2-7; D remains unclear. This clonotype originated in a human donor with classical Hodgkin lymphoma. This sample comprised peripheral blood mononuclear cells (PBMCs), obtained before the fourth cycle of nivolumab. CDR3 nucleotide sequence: TGTGCCAGCAGTTCTCCAGGTATTGGCTCCTACGAGCAGTACTTC. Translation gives CASSSPGIGSYEQYF.